This is a list of T cell receptor beta chains from one sample in a study of blood T cell repertoires in COVID-19. Some clones are missing from TCRdb's copy, which holds only in-frame ones; the method was immunoSEQ multiplex PCR. Of approximately 160,000 clones in the sample, 70% to 85% are singletons; the top ten hold roughly 6.8%. Sequencing was carried out using peripheral blood. These receptors came from a woman between 50 and 59 years old in a cohort sampled during active or convalescent COVID-19. The CDR3 runs from the conserved cysteine through the conserved F or W. D genes are given only for firm matches. Clone size is shown for a subset of rows, as once, few, many or a class of expanded clone.

clone size,D gene,V gene,J gene,CDR3 protein,CDR3 DNA
.,.,TRBV25-1,TRBJ1-1,CASSEWASQRAFF,TGTGCCAGCAGTGAATGGGCATCGCAACGGGCTTTCTTT
few,TRBD2,TRBV2,TRBJ2-2,CASSGGGRPGELFF,TGTGCCAGCAGTGGCGGGGGGAGGCCCGGGGAGCTGTTTTTT
.,.,TRBV5-4,TRBJ2-6,CASSTGQFGANVLTF,TGTGCCAGCAGCACCGGACAGTTTGGGGCCAACGTCCTGACTTTC
.,.,TRBV7-9,TRBJ1-3,CASNRRGSGNTIYF,TGTGCCAGCAATCGTAGAGGGTCTGGAAACACCATATATTTT
.,.,TRBV5-1,TRBJ2-1,CASSQTGGLTGNEQFF,TGCGCCAGCAGCCAGACCGGGGGGCTTACGGGCAATGAGCAGTTCTTC
.,TRBD1,TRBV3-1/TRBV3-2,TRBJ2-7,CASGGQRYEQYF,TGTGCCAGCGGGGGACAGAGATACGAGCAGTACTTC
.,.,TRBV7-2,TRBJ2-7,CASRRLVGEQYF,TGTGCCAGCAGAAGACTAGTTGGCGAGCAGTACTTC
.,TRBD1,TRBV3-1/TRBV3-2,TRBJ1-3,CASSPWGRGLQDTIYF,TGTGCCAGCAGCCCGTGGGGCAGGGGGCTGCAGGACACCATATATTTT
once,.,TRBV14,TRBJ1-3,CASSQGNRGNTIYF,TGTGCCAGCAGCCAAGGGAACAGGGGAAACACCATATATTTT
.,.,TRBV5-4,TRBJ2-2,CASSLDLGPGELFF,TGTGCCAGCAGCTTGGATCTGGGGCCCGGGGAGCTGTTTTTT
.,TRBD1,TRBV12-5,TRBJ1-1,CASGTRTGFGAEAFF,TGTGCTAGTGGTACCCGGACAGGGTTCGGAGCTGAAGCTTTCTTT
few,TRBD1,TRBV19,TRBJ1-5,CASSISGQGIDQPQHF,TGTGCCAGTAGTATATCGGGACAGGGAATCGACCAGCCCCAGCATTTT
.,.,TRBV7-9,TRBJ1-2,CASSLSRYYGYTF,TGTGCCAGCAGCTTATCACGGTACTATGGCTACACCTTC
.,.,TRBV30,TRBJ1-6,CAWSATSKLSTKSNSPLHF,TGTGCCTGGAGTGCTACTTCCAAGTTATCCACCAAATCTAATTCACCCCTCCACTTT
.,.,TRBV27,TRBJ2-1,CASTHNAGRKYNEQFF,TGTGCCAGCACCCATAATGCGGGCAGGAAATACAATGAGCAGTTCTTC
.,.,TRBV19,TRBJ1-3,CASTLVRDSFGNTIYF,TGTGCCAGTACTCTTGTCCGGGACTCTTTTGGAAACACCATATATTTT
.,TRBD2,TRBV4-2,TRBJ2-1,CASSQDLGGGWNEQFF,TGTGCCAGCAGCCAAGATTTGGGCGGGGGATGGAATGAGCAGTTCTTC
.,TRBD1,TRBV19,TRBJ1-3,CASRRQRQGGGNTIYF,TGTGCCAGTAGACGACAACGACAGGGGGGAGGAAACACCATATATTTT
.,TRBD1,TRBV6-6,TRBJ2-7,CASRGATGSSYEQYF,TGTGCCAGCAGAGGGGCGACAGGGTCCTCCTACGAGCAGTACTTC
.,TRBD1,TRBV5-1,TRBJ1-1,CASSPGGGYTEAFF,TGCGCCAGCAGCCCAGGGGGCGGGTACACTGAAGCTTTCTTT
.,.,TRBV25-1,TRBJ2-1,CASSGARDEQFF,TGTGCCAGCAGTGGGGCACGCGATGAGCAGTTCTTC
.,.,TRBV21-1,TRBJ1-2,CASSTDRSPQGYTF,TGTGCCAGCAGCACGGACAGGTCCCCTCAGGGCTACACCTTC
.,TRBD1,TRBV4-1,TRBJ2-5,CASSYDRGETQYF,TGCGCCAGCAGCTACGACAGGGGAGAGACCCAGTACTTC
.,.,TRBV7-9,TRBJ1-5,CASSPLPGNQPQHF,TGTGCCAGCAGCCCGCTCCCAGGCAATCAGCCCCAGCATTTT
.,.,TRBV6-2/TRBV6-3,TRBJ2-7,CASSSMGTLSYEQYF,TGTGCCAGCAGCTCTATGGGGACACTGTCTTACGAGCAGTACTTC
.,TRBD2,TRBV7-9,TRBJ2-1,CASSFGGGAYNEQFF,TGTGCCAGCAGCTTTGGCGGGGGGGCCTACAATGAGCAGTTCTTC
.,.,TRBV7-3,TRBJ2-2,CASSANSGARIGELFF,TGTGCCAGCAGCGCCAACAGCGGCGCCCGTATCGGGGAGCTGTTTTTT
once,.,TRBV10-3,TRBJ2-5,CAISERGQETQYF,TGTGCCATCAGTGAGAGGGGACAAGAGACCCAGTACTTC
.,.,TRBV5-5,TRBJ2-1,CASSPTGNEQFF,TGTGCCAGCAGCCCAACAGGCAATGAGCAGTTCTTC
few,TRBD2,TRBV2,TRBJ2-2,CASTSAGAAGGGELFF,TGTGCCAGCACCTCGGCGGGTGCGGCGGGGGGCGGGGAGCTGTTTTTT
.,.,TRBV19,TRBJ1-2,CASSRSDGYYGYTF,TGTGCCAGTAGTAGGTCCGACGGGTACTATGGCTACACCTTC